What follows are 17 T cell receptor beta chains derived from one specimen sequenced in a study of T cell responses to AZD1222 COVID-19 vaccine. Here immunoSEQ multiplex PCR was the method, and the copy in TCRdb shows in-frame clones only, minus some. Here the sample spans 55,000 to 75,000 clones, over 85% being singletons. This specimen consisted of peripheral blood, obtained on day 0 of AZD1222 vaccination. Receptors were obtained from an adult in good health.

The V call is TRBV20-1, the J call TRBJ1-2; D unresolved. The CDR3 is 11 amino acids. V lost 3 bases, J lost 2 bases, and 4 bases lay in between. Germline CDR1 reads DFQATT; CDR2 reads SNEGSKA (reference sequence). This CDR3 is CSARRNYGYTF. Written as DNA, the CDR3 is TGCAGTGCTAGGAGGAACTATGGCTACACCTTC.

V is TRBV5-4 and J is TRBJ2-1; either TRBD1 or TRBD2 may fit D (5 bases each). Per germline, CDR1 SGHNT and CDR2 YYREEE (reference sequence). The CDR3 is made up of 16 amino acids. Trimming took 3 bases from V and 0 from J, leaving 13 bases between them. CDR3: CASSWGRGSSYNEQFF. The CDR3 DNA follows: TGTGCCAGCAGCTGGGGCCGGGGCAGCTCCTACAATGAGCAGTTCTTC.

This sequence joins TRBV27 and TRBJ1-2; possibly TRBD1 for D (6 bases). Germline assignment: CDR1 MNHEY and CDR2 SMNVEV (reference sequence). CDR3 length: 13 amino acids. Trimming took off 5 bases at V and 6 bases at J, with 13 bases between the two ends. The CDR3 DNA reads TGTGCCAGCAGTCTACAGGGCGCCGATGGCTACACCTTC. This sequence encodes CASSLQGADGYTF.

This chain links TRBV5-1 with TRBJ2-5; 7 bases are a match to TRBD1. The V gene end was trimmed by 4 bases and the J gene end by 5 bases; junction bases not matched to a gene: 8. Germline assignment: CDR1 SGHRS and CDR2 YFSETQ. This CDR3 comprises 14 residues. The CDR3 protein is CASSPGQARETQYF. CDR3 DNA sequence: TGCGCCAGCAGCCCTGGACAGGCGAGGGAGACCCAGTACTTC.

This chain connects TRBV5-5 to TRBJ1-6, with D perhaps matching TRBD1 (5 bases). Germline V gene data show CDR1 as SGHKS and CDR2 as YYEKEE (reference sequence). This CDR3 has 14 amino acids. The V end was cut by 5 bases, the J end by 9 bases, with 15 bases between. CDR3 loop: CASRRRGDVSPLHF. The CDR3 nucleotides read TGTGCCAGCAGACGTCGGGGGGATGTTTCACCCCTCCACTTT.

The chain carries TRBV6-5 and TRBJ1-6; D not resolved. Deletions cut 8 bases from V and 0 bases from J, with 11 bases between. CDR3 length: 15 amino acids. From germline, CDR1 is MNHEY and CDR2 SVGAGI. The CDR3 region is CASVGMASYNSPLHF. The CDR3, as DNA: TGTGCCAGCGTCGGGATGGCCTCCTATAATTCACCCCTCCACTTT.

The chain recombines TRBV6-1 with TRBJ1-5, with a tentative D call TRBD1 (6 bases). This CDR3 spans 14 amino acids. Germline CDR1 and CDR2: MNHNS and SASEGT. The V end lost 2 bases, the J end lost 5 bases, and 10 bases lay between the germline ends. CDR3 bases: TGTGCCAGCAGTGAAAGTCAGGGGTATCAGCCCCAGCATTTT. It specifies CASSESQGYQPQHF.

The chain employs TRBV19 and TRBJ2-2, with TRBD1 matching over 10 bases. Per the germline V gene, CDR1 is LNHDA and CDR2 is SQIVND (reference sequence). This CDR3 comprises 15 residues. Trimming removed 7 bases from V and 8 bases from J; junction bases left unmatched: 10. The CDR3 nucleotides read TGTGCCAGTACCGCCCGACAGGGGGCCTTTGGGGAGCTGTTTTTT. Residues: CASTARQGAFGELFF.

V and J are TRBV11-2 and TRBJ2-7; no reliable D call. The CDR3 spans 15 residues. Trimming left V 0 bases short and J 3 bases short, with 12 bases between. Germline CDR1 reads SGHAT; CDR2 reads FQNNGV. This CDR3 is CASSLETGSVYEQYF. CDR3 sequence (DNA): TGTGCCAGCAGCTTAGAGACCGGATCCGTCTACGAGCAGTACTTC.

Here the CDR3 reads CAWSKQGSTEAFF. CDR3 DNA: TGTGCCTGGAGTAAACAGGGATCCACTGAAGCTTTCTTT. The rearrangement uses TRBV30 and TRBJ1-1, with D maybe TRBD1 (6 bases). The germline CDR1 and CDR2 sequences are GTSNPN and SVGIG (reference sequence). The CDR3 loop spans 13 amino acids. Trimming took 2 bases from V and 4 from J, leaving 11 bases between them.

This rearrangement joins TRBV6-5 to TRBJ1-5; D call uncertain. Germline CDR1 reads MNHEY; CDR2 reads SVGAGI. This CDR3 is built from 14 residues. V was clipped by 6 bases and J by 7 bases, with 16 bases between them. The CDR3, as DNA: TGTGCCAGCAGGAAAGGTCCAGTGGGGCAGCCCCAGCATTTT. Protein product: CASRKGPVGQPQHF.

The rearrangement links TRBV18 to TRBJ2-3; D uncertain. The germline V gene encodes CDR1 KGHSH and CDR2 LQKENI. The CDR3 contains 12 residues. V was pared by 2 bases and J by 5 bases, with 5 bases between. CDR3 loop: CASSPRKDTQYF. Here the CDR3 DNA reads TGTGCCAGCTCACCAAGAAAAGATACGCAGTATTTT.

The V gene is TRBV7-3, the J gene TRBJ2-3, with D uncertain. V dropped 2 bases and J dropped 2 bases, with 8 bases sitting between them. Germline V CDR1 and CDR2: SGHTA, FQGTGA. CDR3 length: 14 amino acids. CDR3 nucleotides: TGTGCCAGCAGCTTACTACCAAACACAGATACGCAGTATTTT. It yields the protein CASSLLPNTDTQYF.

The DNA for the CDR3 is TGTGCCAGCAGTCCGGGACTACCCGATGAGCAGTTCTTC. This translates into CASSPGLPDEQFF. The J gene is TRBJ2-1, the V gene TRBV12-3 or TRBV12-4; 7 bases agree with TRBD2. CDR3 size: 13 residues. Trimming took 5 bases from V and 8 from J; bases not matched to a gene: 6.

The V and J genes are TRBV19 and TRBJ1-5, with 7 nucleotides matching TRBD1. This CDR3 is built from 19 residues. Germline CDR1 LNHDA, CDR2 SQIVND (reference sequence). The V segment lost 9 bases and the J segment 4 bases; nucleotides outside the gene matches: 24. The CDR3 sequence is CASRTIGGGTLIRNQPQHF. The DNA for the CDR3 is TGTGCCAGCCGGACTATAGGGGGCGGGACCCTGATCCGTAATCAGCCCCAGCATTTT.

J is TRBJ2-7 and V is TRBV2, with no clear D. From germline, CDR1 is SNHLY and CDR2 FYNNEI. This CDR3 has 12 amino acids. V shed 1 base and J shed 2 bases, with 3 bases lying between them. CDR3 DNA sequence: TGTGCCAGCAGTGAAGGTACCTACGAGCAGTACTTC. Its translation: CASSEGTYEQYF.

V is TRBV7-3 and J is TRBJ2-3, with 11 bases fitting TRBD1. This CDR3 spans 16 amino acids. With V trimmed by 5 bases and J by 4 bases, 8 bases remained unmatched. Germline values: CDR1 SGHTA, CDR2 FQGTGA. The CDR3: CASSIGTGGRADTQYF. In nucleotides, the CDR3 is TGTGCCAGCAGCATAGGGACAGGGGGAAGGGCAGATACGCAGTATTTT.